The 21 T cell receptor beta chains below come from one sample, sequenced in a study of tumor and adjacent non-tumor tissue in lung cancer. The library came from three nested PCR rounds adapted from ARM-PCR protocols. MiXCR was run by TCRdb on the multiplex PCR reads, yielding one entry per CDR3 protein. The table shows some 77,000 distinct CDR3 sequences, with nearly 70% occurring only once. RNA was extracted from bulk tissue without any cell sorting. Material for sequencing was lung tumor tissue. The receptors were sampled from an older woman with non-small cell lung cancer.

A word on this clonotype: An end of the junction does not agree with germline; a read error may underlie this. The chain joins TRBV6-5 to TRBJ1-6, with 7 bases lining up with TRBD1. Germline CDR1 and CDR2: MNHEY and SVGAGI. CDR3 length: 19 residues. The CDR3 bases are TGTGGCAGCAGTTACCAAACGCCGACAGGGTTCTCATATAATTCACCCCTCCACTTT. Its protein product is CGSSYQTPTGFSYNSPLHF.

The chain joins TRBV6-5 to TRBJ2-7, with TRBD1 identical over 9 bases. The CDR3 length is 15 residues. Looked up from germline, CDR1 is MNHEY and CDR2 is SVGAGI. With 2 bases clipped from V and 13 bases from J, the junction kept 15 bases outside the gene matches. CDR3 protein: CASSYGTGQTYEDYF. The CDR3 DNA reads as TGTGCCAGCAGTTACGGGACAGGGCAAACCTACGAGGACTACTTC.

Regarding this clonotype: A read error may account for a junction end that differs from germline. The chain recombines TRBV5-1 with TRBJ1-2; TRBD1 matches 10 bases. CDR1 SGHRS and CDR2 YFSETQ come from the germline V gene. This CDR3 comprises 15 residues. CDR3: CASSLPGDRGDGYAF. CDR3 DNA: TGCGCCAGCAGCTTGCCGGGGGACAGGGGTGATGGCTACGCCTTC.

This clonotype was picked up a small number of times. The V gene is TRBV9, the J gene TRBJ2-3, with D unclear. The germline V and J ends were trimmed by 0 bases and 1 base, with 15 bases remaining between them. This CDR3 is 17 amino acids long. Germline CDR1 reads SGDLS; CDR2 reads YYNGEE. The CDR3 loop reads CASSVGAPNTGTDTQYF. The CDR3 nucleotides are TGTGCCAGCAGCGTAGGGGCCCCGAACACGGGCACAGATACGCAGTATTTT.

The V and J genes are TRBV6-5 and TRBJ2-1, with 12 bases aligning to TRBD2. With V trimmed by 4 bases and J by 6 bases, 13 bases remained unmatched. The V gene's germline CDR1 is MNHEY and CDR2 SVGAGI. CDR3 length equals 18 residues. The CDR3 sequence is CASSCPPTSGSTCNEQFF. CDR3 coding DNA: TGTGCCAGCAGTTGCCCCCCGACTAGCGGGAGTACTTGCAATGAGCAGTTCTTC.

This clonotype was observed at least ten times. The chain carries TRBV6-6 and TRBJ1-2; D unclear. The CDR3 runs to 15 residues. Germline V gene sequence: CDR1 MNHNY, CDR2 SVGAGI (reference sequence). Trimming left V 2 bases short and J 6 bases short, with 16 bases between. This CDR3 is CASSYPPLDGDGYTF. DNA for the CDR3: TGTGCCAGCAGTTACCCACCCTTGGACGGAGATGGCTACACCTTC.

As regards this clonotype: A junction boundary mismatches the germline segment, possibly from a read error. This chain links TRBV11-1 with TRBJ1-1; D is ambiguous. The CDR3 has 16 amino acids. CDR1 SGHAT and CDR2 FQDESV come from the germline V gene (reference sequence). The CDR3 reads CASSHSGGYLNTEALF. The CDR3 DNA is TGTGCCAGCAGCCACTCGGGAGGGTACCTGAACACTGAAGCTTTATTT.

The chain couples TRBV28 to TRBJ1-6; 7 bases line up with TRBD1. This CDR3 comprises 19 residues. Unmatched junction bases numbered 16, after V lost 2 bases and J lost 6 bases. Germline V gene data show CDR1 as MDHEN and CDR2 as SYDVKM. The CDR3 reads CASSLEVMGDSNANSPLHF. The CDR3 DNA reads as TGTGCCAGCAGTTTAGAAGTTATGGGGGACAGTAACGCTAATTCACCCCTCCACTTT.

This chain uses TRBV4-1 with TRBJ1-2; tentatively, D is TRBD1 (6 bases). This CDR3 is built from 15 residues. The V gene lost 3 bases and the J gene lost 4 bases, with 15 bases spanning the gap. Germline CDR1 reads MGHRA; CDR2 reads YSYEKL. CDR3 nucleotide sequence: TGCGCCAGCAGCCATGCCGGGACACGGGTCTATGGCTACACCTTC. It is translated as CASSHAGTRVYGYTF.

This clonotype was seen many times. The genes are TRBV4-1 and TRBJ2-5, with a weak D call TRBD1 (6 bases). The germline V and J ends were trimmed by 4 bases and 4 bases, with 16 bases remaining between them. Germline assignment: CDR1 MGHRA and CDR2 YSYEKL. The CDR3 is 15 amino acids. Here the CDR3 DNA reads TGCGCCAGCAGCCGACAGACTGGGGGCGGAGAGACCCAGTACTTC. Protein: CASSRQTGGGETQYF.

Details on this clonotype: One junction end disagrees with the germline gene, perhaps due to a read error. This chain joins TRBV6-1 and TRBJ2-1; tentative D call: TRBD2 (5 bases). The CDR3 consists of 16 residues. Germline loops: CDR1 MNHNS, CDR2 SASEGT. The CDR3 here is CANSEMLEALYNEQFF. CDR3 nucleotide sequence: TGTGCCAACAGTGAAATGCTGGAGGCCCTATACAACGAGCAGTTCTTC.

This clonotype was seen a handful of times. The CDR3 does not end in the conserved phenylalanine or tryptophan, so this is likely a read error. The chain carries TRBV30 and TRBJ1-2; no reliable D call. The germline gives CDR1 GTSNPN, CDR2 SVGIG (reference sequence). The CDR3 consists of 13 residues. V lost 0 bases and J 1 base, leaving 6 bases between the germline ends. CDR3 sequence (DNA): TGTGCCTGGAGTGTTTCCATTAACTATGGCTACACCTAC. Its protein is CAWSVSINYGYTY.

In the case of this clonotype: The CDR3 ends on some other residue instead of the conserved phenylalanine or tryptophan, so this is likely a read error. This chain joins TRBV13 and TRBJ2-5; TRBD2 matches at 7 bases. The germline CDR1 and CDR2 sequences are PRHDT and FYEKMQ (reference sequence). The CDR3 consists of 16 residues. CDR3 sequence reads: CANSPRQAGSGETQYI. The CDR3 DNA is TGTGCCAACAGCCCGCGACAAGCGGGGTCGGGGGAGACCCAGTACATC.

A note on this clonotype: It may be a read error: a sequence one base away is much more abundant. This chain connects TRBV5-1 to TRBJ2-4; D perhaps matches TRBD2 (6 bases). V was shortened by 5 bases and J by 7 bases, with 19 bases between the two germline ends. Germline loops: CDR1 SGHRS, CDR2 YFSETQ. This CDR3 spans 15 amino acids. This chain's CDR3 is CASRPMEGFGNIQYF. CDR3 nucleotide sequence: TGCGCCAGCAGGCCCATGGAGGGTTTTGGGAACATTCAGTACTTC.

J is TRBJ1-1 and V is TRBV20-1; possibly TRBD1 for D (5 bases). Trimming took off 3 bases at V and 4 bases at J, with 15 bases between the two ends. Germline CDR1 reads DFQATT; CDR2 reads SNEGSKA (reference sequence). CDR3 size: 14 residues. CDR3 sequence reads: CSASRDRIATEAFF. CDR3 in DNA: TGCAGTGCTAGCCGGGACCGCATAGCCACTGAAGCTTTCTTT.

On this clonotype: The germline gene is not matched at one end of the junction; a read error may be the cause. The V and J genes are TRBV6-5 and TRBJ1-5; D is undetermined. The CDR3 covers 14 residues. Germline lookup yields CDR1 MNHEY and CDR2 SVGAGI. The CDR3 bases are TGTGCCAACAGTTTAGATTATAGCGACCAGCCCCAGCATTTT. It translates to CANSLDYSDQPQHF.

This clonotype was seen only once. V usage is TRBV11-1 and J usage is TRBJ2-1, with 11 positions matching TRBD2. The V segment lost 1 base and the J segment 3 bases; nucleotides outside the gene matches: 20. CDR1 and CDR2 from the germline V gene are SGHAT and FQDESV (reference sequence). The CDR3 runs 22 residues. This CDR3 is CASSLVTGWRASGRILYNEQFF. The CDR3 DNA follows: TGTGCCAGCAGCTTAGTAACGGGGTGGCGAGCTAGCGGGAGGATTCTCTACAATGAGCAGTTCTTC.

Remarks on this clonotype: Sequence at one end of the junction differs from germline and may be a read error. The V gene is TRBV5-6, the J gene TRBJ1-4; a weak D match, TRBD1 (6 bases). Germline V gene data show CDR1 as SGHDT and CDR2 as YYEEEE. The CDR3 sequence is 15 residues long. CDR3 residues: CASSSDGGDDEKLSF. CDR3 nucleotide sequence: TGTGCCAGCAGCTCTGATGGGGGCGATGATGAAAAACTGTCTTTT.

As for this clonotype: Compared with germline, one end of the junction differs, possibly owing to a read error. V is TRBV4-1 and J is TRBJ2-7, with D unclear. Germline CDR1 reads MGHRA; CDR2 reads YSYEKL. There are 16 residues in the CDR3. As DNA, the CDR3 is TGCGCCAGTAGCCAAGATAAAGGGTTCTTGCGGTACGAGCAGTACTTC. This translates into CASSQDKGFLRYEQYF.

Concerning this clonotype itself: A much larger clone differs from this one at a single base, so this may be a read error. The rearrangement uses TRBV5-4 and TRBJ2-5; D gene ambiguous. Germline V gene sequence: CDR1 SGHNT, CDR2 YYREEE (reference sequence). Between the trimmed V and J ends, which lost 0 bases and 7 bases, there was a span of 10 bases. The CDR3 spans 13 residues. The CDR3 loop is CASSLAAGRTQYF. CDR3 DNA sequence: TGTGCCAGCAGCTTGGCAGCAGGTCGGACCCAGTACTTC.

V is TRBV7-9 and J is TRBJ1-6; D is perhaps TRBD1 (5 bases). Germline V gene lookup returns CDR1 SEHNR and CDR2 FQNEAQ (reference sequence). The CDR3 length is 14 residues. V was pared by 5 bases and J by 7 bases, with 12 bases between. The DNA for the CDR3 is TGTGCCAGCAGCCTTAGGGGATGGAATTCACCCCTCCACTTT. The encoded protein is CASSLRGWNSPLHF.